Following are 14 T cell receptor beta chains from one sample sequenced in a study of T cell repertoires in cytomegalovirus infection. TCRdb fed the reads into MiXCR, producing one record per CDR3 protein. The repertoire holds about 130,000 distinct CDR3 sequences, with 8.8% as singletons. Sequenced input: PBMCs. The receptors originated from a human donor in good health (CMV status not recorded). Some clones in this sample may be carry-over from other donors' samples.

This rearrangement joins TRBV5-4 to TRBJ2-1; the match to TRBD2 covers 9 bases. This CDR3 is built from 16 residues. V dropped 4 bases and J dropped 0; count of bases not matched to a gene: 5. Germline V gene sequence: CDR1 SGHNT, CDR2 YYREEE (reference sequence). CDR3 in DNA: TGTGCCAGCAGCATTCTAGCGGGGAGCTCCTACAATGAGCAGTTCTTC. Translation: CASSILAGSSYNEQFF.

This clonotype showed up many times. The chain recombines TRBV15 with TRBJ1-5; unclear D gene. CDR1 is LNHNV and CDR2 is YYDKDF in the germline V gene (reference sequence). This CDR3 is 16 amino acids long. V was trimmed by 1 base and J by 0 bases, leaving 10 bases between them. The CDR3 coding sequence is TGTGCCACCAGCAGAGTTGTAGCATCTAGCAATCAGCCCCAGCATTTT. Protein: CATSRVVASSNQPQHF.

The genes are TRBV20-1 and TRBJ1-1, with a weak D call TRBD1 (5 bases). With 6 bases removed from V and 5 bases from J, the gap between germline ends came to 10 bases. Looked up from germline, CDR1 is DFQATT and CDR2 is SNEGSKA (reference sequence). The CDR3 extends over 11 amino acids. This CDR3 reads CSAPRETEAFF. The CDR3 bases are TGCAGTGCCCCCAGGGAGACTGAAGCTTTCTTT.

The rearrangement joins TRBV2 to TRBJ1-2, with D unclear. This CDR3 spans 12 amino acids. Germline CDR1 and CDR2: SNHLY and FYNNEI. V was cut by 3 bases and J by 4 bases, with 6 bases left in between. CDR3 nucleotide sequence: TGTGCCAGCAGTGATTTGGCCTATGGCTACACCTTC. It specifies CASSDLAYGYTF.

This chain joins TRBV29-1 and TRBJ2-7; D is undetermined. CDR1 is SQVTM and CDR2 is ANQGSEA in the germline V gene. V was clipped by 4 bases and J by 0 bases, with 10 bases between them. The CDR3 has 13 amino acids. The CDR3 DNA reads TGCAGCGTTGGAAGTCTTTACTCCTACGAGCAGTACTTC. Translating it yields CSVGSLYSYEQYF.

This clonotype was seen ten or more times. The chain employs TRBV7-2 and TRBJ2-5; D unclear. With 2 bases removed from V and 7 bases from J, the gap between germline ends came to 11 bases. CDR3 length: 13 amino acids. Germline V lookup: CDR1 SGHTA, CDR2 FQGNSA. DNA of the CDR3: TGTGCCAGCAGCTTACTGGGGTGGGGGACCCAGTACTTC. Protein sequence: CASSLLGWGTQYF. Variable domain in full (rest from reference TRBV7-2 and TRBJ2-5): GAGVSQSPSNKVTEKGKDVELRCDPISGHTALYWYRQSLGQGLEFLIYFQGNSAPDKSGLPSDRFSAERTGGSVSTLTIQRTQQEDSAVYLCASSLLGWGTQYFGPGTRLLVL.

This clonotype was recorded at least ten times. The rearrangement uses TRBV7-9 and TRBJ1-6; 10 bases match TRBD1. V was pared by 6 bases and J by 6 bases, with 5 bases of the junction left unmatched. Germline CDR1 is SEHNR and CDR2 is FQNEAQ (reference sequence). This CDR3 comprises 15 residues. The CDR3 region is CASRTGGPGNSPLHF. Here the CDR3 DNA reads TGTGCCAGCAGGACAGGGGGCCCTGGTAATTCACCCCTCCACTTT.

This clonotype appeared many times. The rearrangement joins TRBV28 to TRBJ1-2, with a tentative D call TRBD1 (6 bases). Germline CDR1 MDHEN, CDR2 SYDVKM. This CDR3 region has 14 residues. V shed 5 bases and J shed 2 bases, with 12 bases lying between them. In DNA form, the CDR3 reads TGTGCCAGCAGTACCCGGACAGCGAACTATGGCTACACCTTC. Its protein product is CASSTRTANYGYTF.

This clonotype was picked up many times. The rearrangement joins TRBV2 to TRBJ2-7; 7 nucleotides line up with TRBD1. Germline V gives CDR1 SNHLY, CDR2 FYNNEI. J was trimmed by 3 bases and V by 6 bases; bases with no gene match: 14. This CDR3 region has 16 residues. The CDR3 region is CASRGRTGRALYEQYF. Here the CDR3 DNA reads TGTGCCAGCAGGGGACGGACAGGTCGAGCACTCTACGAGCAGTACTTC. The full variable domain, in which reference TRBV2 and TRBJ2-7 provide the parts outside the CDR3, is EPEVTQTPSHQVTQMGQEVILRCVPISNHLYFYWYRQILGQKVEFLVSFYNNEISEKSEIFDDQFSVERPDGSNFTLKIRSTKLEDSAMYFCASRGRTGRALYEQYFGPGTRLTVT.

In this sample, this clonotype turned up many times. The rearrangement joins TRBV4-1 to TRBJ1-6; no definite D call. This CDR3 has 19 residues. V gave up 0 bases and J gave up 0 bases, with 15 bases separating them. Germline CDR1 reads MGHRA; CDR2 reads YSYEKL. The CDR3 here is CASSQDRQDRFSYNSPLHF. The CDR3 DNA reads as TGCGCCAGCAGCCAAGATCGCCAGGACCGGTTCTCCTATAATTCACCCCTCCACTTT.

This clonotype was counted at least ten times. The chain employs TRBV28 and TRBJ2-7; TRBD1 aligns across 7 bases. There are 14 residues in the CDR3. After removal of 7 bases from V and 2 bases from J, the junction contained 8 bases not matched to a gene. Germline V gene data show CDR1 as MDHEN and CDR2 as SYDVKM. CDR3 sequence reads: CASTSQGLAYEQYF. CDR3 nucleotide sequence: TGTGCCAGCACCTCACAGGGGCTGGCCTACGAGCAGTACTTC.

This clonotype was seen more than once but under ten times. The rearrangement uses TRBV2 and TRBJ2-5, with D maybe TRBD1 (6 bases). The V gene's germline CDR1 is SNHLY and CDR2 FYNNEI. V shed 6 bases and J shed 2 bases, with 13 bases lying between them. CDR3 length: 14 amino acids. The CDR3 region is CASSYGGQQETQYF. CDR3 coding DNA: TGTGCCAGCAGCTATGGGGGCCAGCAAGAGACCCAGTACTTC.

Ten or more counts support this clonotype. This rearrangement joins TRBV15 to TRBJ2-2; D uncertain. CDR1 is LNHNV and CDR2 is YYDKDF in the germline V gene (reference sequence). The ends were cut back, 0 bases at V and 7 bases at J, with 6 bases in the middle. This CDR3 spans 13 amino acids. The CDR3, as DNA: TGTGCCACCAGCAGAGATCCCGGCGGGGAGCTGTTTTTT. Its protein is CATSRDPGGELFF.

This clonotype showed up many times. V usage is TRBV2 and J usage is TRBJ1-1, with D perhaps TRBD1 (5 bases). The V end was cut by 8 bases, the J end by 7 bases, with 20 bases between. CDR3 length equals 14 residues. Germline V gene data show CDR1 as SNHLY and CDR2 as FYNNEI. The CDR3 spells CASSEGAHRGEAFF. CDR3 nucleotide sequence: TGTGCCAGCTCCGAAGGGGCCCACCGGGGTGAAGCTTTCTTT. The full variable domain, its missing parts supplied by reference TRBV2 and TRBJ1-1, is EPEVTQTPSHQVTQMGQEVILRCVPISNHLYFYWYRQILGQKVEFLVSFYNNEISEKSEIFDDQFSVERPDGSNFTLKIRSTKLEDSAMYFCASSEGAHRGEAFFGQGTRLTVV.